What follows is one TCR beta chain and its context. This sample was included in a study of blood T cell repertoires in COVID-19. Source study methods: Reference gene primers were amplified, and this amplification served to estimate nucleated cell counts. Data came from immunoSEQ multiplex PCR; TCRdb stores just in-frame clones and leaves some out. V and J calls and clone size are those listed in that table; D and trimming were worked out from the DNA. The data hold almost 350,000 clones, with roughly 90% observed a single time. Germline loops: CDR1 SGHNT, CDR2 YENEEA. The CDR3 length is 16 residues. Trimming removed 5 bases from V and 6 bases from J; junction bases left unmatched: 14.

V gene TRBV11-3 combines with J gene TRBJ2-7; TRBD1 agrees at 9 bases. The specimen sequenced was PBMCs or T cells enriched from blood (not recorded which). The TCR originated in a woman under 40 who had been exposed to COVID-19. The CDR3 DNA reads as TGTGCCAGCAGCCCCCAACCGGGACAGGGTGGACTCGAGCAGTACTTC. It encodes CASSPQPGQGGLEQYF.